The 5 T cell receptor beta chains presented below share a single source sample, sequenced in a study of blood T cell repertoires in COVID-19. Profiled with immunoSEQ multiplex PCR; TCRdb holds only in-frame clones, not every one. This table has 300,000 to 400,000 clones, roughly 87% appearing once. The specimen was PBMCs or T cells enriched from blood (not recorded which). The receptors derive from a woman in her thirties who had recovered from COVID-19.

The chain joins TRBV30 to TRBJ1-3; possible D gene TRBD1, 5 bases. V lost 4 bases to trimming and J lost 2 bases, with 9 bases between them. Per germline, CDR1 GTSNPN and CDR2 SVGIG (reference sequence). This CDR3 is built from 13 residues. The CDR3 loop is CAWTGGTGNTIYF. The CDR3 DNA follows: TGTGCCTGGACGGGGGGGACTGGAAACACCATATATTTT. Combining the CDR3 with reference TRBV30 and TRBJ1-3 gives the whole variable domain SQTIHQWPATLVQPVGSPLSLECTVEGTSNPNLYWYRQAAGRGLQLLFYSVGIGQISSEVPQNLSASRPQDRQFILSSKKLLLSDSGFYLCAWTGGTGNTIYFGEGSWLTVV.

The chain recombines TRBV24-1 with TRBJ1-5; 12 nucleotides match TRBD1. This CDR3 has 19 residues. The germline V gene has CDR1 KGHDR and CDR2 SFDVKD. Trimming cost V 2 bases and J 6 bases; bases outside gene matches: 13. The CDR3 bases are TGTGCCACCAGTGATTCGCGGGCCGGGACAGGGGGCTTGGGTCAGCCCCAGCATTTT. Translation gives CATSDSRAGTGGLGQPQHF.

CDR3 amino acids: CASGLVPRASGLPNTGELFF. DNA for the CDR3: TGTGCTAGTGGTTTGGTACCTCGGGCTAGCGGATTACCGAACACCGGGGAGCTGTTTTTT. The chain couples TRBV12-5 to TRBJ2-2; 7 nucleotides agree with TRBD2. Germline V lookup: CDR1 LGHNT, CDR2 FRNRAP. The trim removed 0 bases at V and 0 bases at J, leaving 13 bases unmatched. The CDR3 consists of 20 residues.

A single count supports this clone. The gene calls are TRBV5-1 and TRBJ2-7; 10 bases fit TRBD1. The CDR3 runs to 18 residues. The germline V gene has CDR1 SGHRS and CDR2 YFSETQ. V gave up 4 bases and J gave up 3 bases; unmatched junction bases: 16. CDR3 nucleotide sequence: TGCGCCAGCAGCATCACAGCCTGGGACAGGGGTTTTAACTACGAGCAGTACTTC. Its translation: CASSITAWDRGFNYEQYF.

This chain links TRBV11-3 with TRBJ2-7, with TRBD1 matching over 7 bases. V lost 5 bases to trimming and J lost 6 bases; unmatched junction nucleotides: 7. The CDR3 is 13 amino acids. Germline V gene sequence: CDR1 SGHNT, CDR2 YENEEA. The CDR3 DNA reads TGTGCCAGCAGCCCCGGGACAGTCTCCGAGCAGTACTTC. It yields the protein CASSPGTVSEQYF.